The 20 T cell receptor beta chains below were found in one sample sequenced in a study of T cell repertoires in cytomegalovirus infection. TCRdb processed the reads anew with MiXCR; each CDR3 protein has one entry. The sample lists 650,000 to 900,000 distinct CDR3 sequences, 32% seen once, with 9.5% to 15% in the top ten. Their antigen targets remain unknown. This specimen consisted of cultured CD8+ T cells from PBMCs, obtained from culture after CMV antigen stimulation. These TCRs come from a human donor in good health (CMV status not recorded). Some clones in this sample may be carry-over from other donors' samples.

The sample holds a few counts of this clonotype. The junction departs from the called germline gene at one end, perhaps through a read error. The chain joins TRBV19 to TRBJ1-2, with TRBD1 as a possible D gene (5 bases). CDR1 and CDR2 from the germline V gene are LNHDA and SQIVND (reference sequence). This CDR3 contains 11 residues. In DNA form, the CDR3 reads TGCCCCACCGGCAGGGAAGAAGGCTACACCTTC. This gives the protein CPTGREEGYTF.

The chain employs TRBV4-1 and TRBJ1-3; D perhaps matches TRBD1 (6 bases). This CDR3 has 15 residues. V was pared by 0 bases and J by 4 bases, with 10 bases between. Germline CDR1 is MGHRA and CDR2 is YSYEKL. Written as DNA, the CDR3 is TGCGCCAGCAGCCAAGAAGGGGGGATCGGAAACACCATATATTTT. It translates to CASSQEGGIGNTIYF.

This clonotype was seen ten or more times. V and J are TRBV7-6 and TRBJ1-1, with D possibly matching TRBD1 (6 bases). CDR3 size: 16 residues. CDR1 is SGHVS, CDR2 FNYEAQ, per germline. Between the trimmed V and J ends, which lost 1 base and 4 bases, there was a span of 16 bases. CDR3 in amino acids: CASSLDLTGLSTEAFF. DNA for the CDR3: TGTGCCAGCAGCTTAGACCTGACAGGTCTGTCCACTGAAGCTTTCTTT.

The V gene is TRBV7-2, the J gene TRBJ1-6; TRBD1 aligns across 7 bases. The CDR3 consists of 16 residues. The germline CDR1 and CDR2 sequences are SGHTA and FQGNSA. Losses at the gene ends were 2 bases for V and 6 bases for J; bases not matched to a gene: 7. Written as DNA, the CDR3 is TGTGCCAGCAGCTTATATAAAGGGACAGTTAATTCACCCCTCCACTTT. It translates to CASSLYKGTVNSPLHF.

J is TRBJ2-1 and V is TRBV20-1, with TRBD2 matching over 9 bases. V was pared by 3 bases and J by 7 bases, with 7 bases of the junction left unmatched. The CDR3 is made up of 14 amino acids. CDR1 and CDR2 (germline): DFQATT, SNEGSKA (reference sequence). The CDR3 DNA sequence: TGCAGTGCTAGTATAGCGGGGGACTCGAATGAGCAGTTCTTC. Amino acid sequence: CSASIAGDSNEQFF.

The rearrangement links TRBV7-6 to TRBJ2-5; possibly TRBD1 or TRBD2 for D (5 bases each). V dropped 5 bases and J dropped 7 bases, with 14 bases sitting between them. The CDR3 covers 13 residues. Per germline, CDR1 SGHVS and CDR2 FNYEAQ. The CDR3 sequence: CASSPGTAWTQYF. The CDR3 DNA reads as TGTGCCAGCAGCCCGGGGACCGCCTGGACCCAGTACTTC.

The CDR3 coding sequence is TGTGCCAGCAGCTCCCCCAGGGGATCCAATGGCTACACCTTC. It translates to CASSSPRGSNGYTF. The V and J genes are TRBV7-9 and TRBJ1-2; maybe TRBD1 (6 bases). The CDR3 totals 14 residues. Looked up from germline, CDR1 is SEHNR and CDR2 is FQNEAQ (reference sequence). Trimming took 4 bases from V and 6 from J, leaving 15 bases between them.

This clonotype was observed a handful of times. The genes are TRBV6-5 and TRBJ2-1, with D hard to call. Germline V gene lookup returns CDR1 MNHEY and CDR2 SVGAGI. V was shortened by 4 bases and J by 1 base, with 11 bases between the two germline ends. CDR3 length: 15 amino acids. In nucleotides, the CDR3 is TGTGCCAGCAGTTCCGGAAGTCCTTCCTACAATGAGCAGTTCTTC. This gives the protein CASSSGSPSYNEQFF.

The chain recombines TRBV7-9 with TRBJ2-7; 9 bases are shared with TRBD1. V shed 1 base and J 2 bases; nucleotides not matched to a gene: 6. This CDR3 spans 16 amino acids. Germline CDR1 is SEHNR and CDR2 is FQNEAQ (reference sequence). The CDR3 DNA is TGTGCCAGCAGCTTAGACGGGACAGGGACCCCCTACGAGCAGTACTTC. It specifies CASSLDGTGTPYEQYF.

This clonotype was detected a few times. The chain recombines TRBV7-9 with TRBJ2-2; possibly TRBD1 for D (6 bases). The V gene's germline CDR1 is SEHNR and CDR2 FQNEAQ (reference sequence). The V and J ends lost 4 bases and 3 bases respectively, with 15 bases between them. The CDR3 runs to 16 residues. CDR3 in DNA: TGTGCCAGCAGCTACAGCCTGCAGGGGTACACCGGGGAGCTGTTTTTT. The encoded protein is CASSYSLQGYTGELFF.

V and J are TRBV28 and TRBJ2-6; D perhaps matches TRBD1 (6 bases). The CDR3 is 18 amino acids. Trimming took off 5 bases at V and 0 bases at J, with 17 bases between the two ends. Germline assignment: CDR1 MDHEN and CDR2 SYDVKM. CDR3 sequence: CASSLRTAYYSGANVLTF. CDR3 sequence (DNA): TGTGCCAGCAGTCTTAGGACAGCTTATTACTCTGGGGCCAACGTCCTGACTTTC.

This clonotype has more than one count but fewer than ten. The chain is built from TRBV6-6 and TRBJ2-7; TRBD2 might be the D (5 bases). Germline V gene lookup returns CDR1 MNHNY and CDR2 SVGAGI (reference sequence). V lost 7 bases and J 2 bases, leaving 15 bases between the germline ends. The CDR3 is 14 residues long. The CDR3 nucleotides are TGTGCCAGCATGCTAGCACCCGCAGCCTACGAGCAGTACGTC. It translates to CASMLAPAAYEQYV.

The CDR3 sequence: CASSLAEEQMGYTF. DNA for the CDR3: TGTGCCAGCAGCTTAGCGGAGGAACAGATGGGCTACACCTTC. The chain links TRBV7-9 to TRBJ1-2; D gene unclear. Germline-derived CDR1 and CDR2 are SEHNR and FQNEAQ (reference sequence). The CDR3 totals 14 residues. V gave up 0 bases and J gave up 8 bases, with 13 bases separating them.

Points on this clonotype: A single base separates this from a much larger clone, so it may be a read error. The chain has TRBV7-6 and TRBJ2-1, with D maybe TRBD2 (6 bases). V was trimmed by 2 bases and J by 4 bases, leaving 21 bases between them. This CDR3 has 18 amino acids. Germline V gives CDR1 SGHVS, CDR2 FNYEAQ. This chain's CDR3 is CASSLLGGEVAIYNEQFF. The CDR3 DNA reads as TGTGCCAGCAGCTTATTAGGCGGGGAAGTCGCTATATACAATGAGCAGTTCTTC.

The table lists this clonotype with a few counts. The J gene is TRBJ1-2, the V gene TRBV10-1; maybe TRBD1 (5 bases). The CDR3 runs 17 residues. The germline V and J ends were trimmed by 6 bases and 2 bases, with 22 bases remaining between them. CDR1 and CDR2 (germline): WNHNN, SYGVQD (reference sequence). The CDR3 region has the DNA TGCGCCAGCAGCGGGGGGGTGGACGGACATCGAAACTATGGCTACACCTTC. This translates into CASSGGVDGHRNYGYTF.

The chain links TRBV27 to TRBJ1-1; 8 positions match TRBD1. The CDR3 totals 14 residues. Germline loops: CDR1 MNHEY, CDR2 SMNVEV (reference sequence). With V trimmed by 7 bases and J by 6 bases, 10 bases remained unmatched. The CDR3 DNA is TGTGCCAGCATCCGGACAGGGAGGAGGGCTGAAGCTTTCTTT. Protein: CASIRTGRRAEAFF.

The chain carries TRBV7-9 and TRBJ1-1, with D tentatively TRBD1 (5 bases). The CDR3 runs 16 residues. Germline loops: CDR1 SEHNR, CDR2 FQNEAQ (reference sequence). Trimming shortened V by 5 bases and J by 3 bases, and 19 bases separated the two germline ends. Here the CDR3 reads CASSPPQGFRDTEAFF. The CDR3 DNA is TGTGCCAGCAGCCCACCCCAGGGTTTCAGGGACACTGAAGCTTTCTTT.

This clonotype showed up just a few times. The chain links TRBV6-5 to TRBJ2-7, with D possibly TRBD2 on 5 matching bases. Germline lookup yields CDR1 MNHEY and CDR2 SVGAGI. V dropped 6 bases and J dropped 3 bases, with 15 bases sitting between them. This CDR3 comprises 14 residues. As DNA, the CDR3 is TGTGCCAGCAGAGGAAGGAGGCAGAGCTACGAGCAGTACTTC. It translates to CASRGRRQSYEQYF.

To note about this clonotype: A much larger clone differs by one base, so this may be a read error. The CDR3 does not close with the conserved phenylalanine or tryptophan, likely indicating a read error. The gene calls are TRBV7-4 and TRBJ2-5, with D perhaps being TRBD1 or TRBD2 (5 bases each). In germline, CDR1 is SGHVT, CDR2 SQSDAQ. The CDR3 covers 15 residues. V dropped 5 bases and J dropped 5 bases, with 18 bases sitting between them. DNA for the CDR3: TGTGCCAGCAGCATAATCCTGGGGCGCGGGGAGACCCAGTACTCC. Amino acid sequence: CASSIILGRGETQYS.

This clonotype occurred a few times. The CDR3 DNA reads as TGTGCTTTGCGGAGTCGAAGCTACGAGCAGTACGTC. It translates to CALRSRSYEQYV. The V and J genes are TRBV2 and TRBJ2-7, with D hard to call. This CDR3 has 12 residues. CDR1 and CDR2 from the germline V gene are SNHLY and FYNNEI.